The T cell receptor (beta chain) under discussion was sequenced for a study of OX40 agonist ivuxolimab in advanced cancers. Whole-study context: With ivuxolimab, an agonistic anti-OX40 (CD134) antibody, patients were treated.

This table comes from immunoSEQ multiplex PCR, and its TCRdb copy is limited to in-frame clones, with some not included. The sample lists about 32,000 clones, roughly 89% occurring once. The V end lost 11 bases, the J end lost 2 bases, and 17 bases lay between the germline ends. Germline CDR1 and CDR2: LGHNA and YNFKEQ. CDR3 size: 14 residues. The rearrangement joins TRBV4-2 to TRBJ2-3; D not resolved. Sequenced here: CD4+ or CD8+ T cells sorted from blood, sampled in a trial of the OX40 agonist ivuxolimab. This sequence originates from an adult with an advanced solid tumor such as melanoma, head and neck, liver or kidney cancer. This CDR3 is CASGPGSNTDTQYF. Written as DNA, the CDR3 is TGTGCCTCTGGGCCCGGGTCAAACACAGATACGCAGTATTTT.